Listed below are T cell receptor beta chains from one sample, sequenced in a study of T cells in Graves' hyperthyroidism and ophthalmopathy. TCRdb passed the multiplex PCR reads through MiXCR, listing each CDR3 protein once. The sample contains fewer than 400,000 distinct CDR3 sequences, approximately 25% of which appear only once. The specimen sequenced was blood. Receptor source: a man aged 45-65 years with Graves' hyperthyroidism. Each CDR3 is given with its conserved first and last residue. A D gene is named only where the DNA matches it firmly. Size is stated for part of the rows, as once, few or many counts, or as a class when the clone is expanded.

TRBJ2-3,-,TRBV19,-,CASNAARSTDTQYF,TGTGCCAGTAATGCAGCCCGAAGCACAGATACGCAGTATTTT
TRBJ1-1,-,TRBV12-3/TRBV12-4,-,CASSFSTGEAFF,TGTGCCAGCAGTTTTTCGACAGGCGAAGCTTTCTTT
TRBJ1-6,-,TRBV2,-,CASSYGEGGSPLHF,TGTGCCAGCAGTTATGGGGAAGGGGGATCACCCCTCCACTTT
TRBJ2-7,-,TRBV29-1,-,CSVEDREGSEQYF,TGCAGCGTTGAAGATCGTGAGGGTTCCGAGCAGTACTTC
TRBJ2-1,TRBD2,TRBV7-3,many,CASSLGGRNSNEQFF,TGTGCCAGCAGCTTAGGCGGGAGGAACTCAAATGAGCAGTTCTTC
TRBJ1-2,TRBD1,TRBV11-3,-,CASSIRTGGDGYTF,TGTGCCAGCAGCATAAGAACAGGGGGCGATGGCTACACCTTC
TRBJ1-5,-,TRBV2,-,CASRKGEDQPQHF,TGTGCCAGCAGGAAGGGGGAGGATCAGCCCCAGCATTTT
TRBJ2-3,TRBD2,TRBV10-1,-,CASSAIAGEDTQYF,TGCGCCAGCAGTGCGATAGCGGGAGAAGATACGCAGTATTTT
TRBJ2-2,-,TRBV12-3/TRBV12-4,many,CASSKRSGIGELFF,TGTGCCAGCAGTAAACGATCGGGGATCGGGGAGCTGTTTTTT
TRBJ2-1,TRBD2,TRBV12-3/TRBV12-4,few,CASSLGLAGGPNEQFF,TGTGCCAGCAGTTTAGGACTAGCGGGAGGACCCAATGAGCAGTTCTTC
TRBJ1-6,-,TRBV5-1,-,CASSLRVGENSPLHF,TGCGCCAGCAGCTTGAGGGTGGGTGAGAATTCACCCCTCCACTTT
TRBJ2-1,TRBD2,TRBV20-1,-,CSARALGLAEHNEQFF,TGCAGTGCTAGGGCCCTAGGACTAGCGGAACACAATGAGCAGTTCTTC
TRBJ2-7,-,TRBV5-1,few,CASSLVQGPSYEQYF,TGCGCCAGCAGCTTGGTACAGGGTCCCTCCTACGAGCAGTACTTC
TRBJ1-5,TRBD1,TRBV28,-,CASSLATGAGGNQPQHF,TGTGCCAGCAGTCTCGCAACAGGGGCCGGGGGGAATCAGCCCCAGCATTTT
TRBJ1-2,TRBD1,TRBV12-3/TRBV12-4,-,CASSRQGWYGYTF,TGTGCCAGCAGTCGACAGGGTTGGTATGGCTACACCTTC
TRBJ2-3,-,TRBV24-1,-,CATSEKASTDTQYF,TGTGCCACCTCTGAGAAAGCTAGCACAGATACGCAGTATTTT
TRBJ2-1,TRBD2,TRBV28,-,CASRGTSAAYNEQFF,TGTGCCAGCAGGGGGACTAGCGCAGCCTACAATGAGCAGTTCTTC
TRBJ2-7,-,TRBV11-2,many,CASSLVDLPSYEQYF,TGTGCCAGCAGCTTAGTTGACCTGCCCTCCTACGAGCAGTACTTC
TRBJ2-2,-,TRBV6-1,-,CASSMTANTGELFF,TGTGCCAGCAGCATGACAGCGAACACCGGGGAGCTGTTTTTT
TRBJ2-1,TRBD2,TRBV3-1,many,CASSHGLAGGKYNEQFF,TGTGCCAGCAGCCACGGACTAGCGGGAGGCAAGTACAATGAGCAGTTCTTC
TRBJ2-7,-,TRBV9,-,CASSVIGGAGESYEQYF,TGTGCCAGCAGCGTTATAGGAGGGGCAGGGGAATCCTACGAGCAGTACTTC
TRBJ1-6,-,TRBV30,-,CAWSVMQKKSPLHF,TGTGCCTGGAGTGTAATGCAGAAGAAATCACCCCTCCACTTT